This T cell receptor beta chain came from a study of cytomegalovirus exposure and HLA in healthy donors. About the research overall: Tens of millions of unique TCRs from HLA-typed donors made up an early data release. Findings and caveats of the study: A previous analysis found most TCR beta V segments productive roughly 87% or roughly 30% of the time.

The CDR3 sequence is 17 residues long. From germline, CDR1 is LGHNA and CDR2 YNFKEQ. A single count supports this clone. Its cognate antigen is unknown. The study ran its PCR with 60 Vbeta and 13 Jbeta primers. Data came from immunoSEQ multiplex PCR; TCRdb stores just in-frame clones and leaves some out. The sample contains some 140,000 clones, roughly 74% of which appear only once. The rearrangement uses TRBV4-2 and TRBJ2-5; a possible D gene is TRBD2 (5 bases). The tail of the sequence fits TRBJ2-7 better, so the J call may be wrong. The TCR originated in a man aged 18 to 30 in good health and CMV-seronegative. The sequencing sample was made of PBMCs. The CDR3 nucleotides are TGTGCCAGCAGCCAAGAAGGAACATATGGAGGCCCCTACGAGCAGTACTTC. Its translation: CASSQEGTYGGPYEQYF.